Below, one T cell receptor beta chain is given with its context. Germline loops: CDR1 SNHLY, CDR2 FYNNEI. Losses at the gene ends were 7 bases for V and 1 base for J; bases not matched to a gene: 6. The length of the CDR3 is 15 residues. CDR3 and TCR beta VDJ profiling relied on genomic DNA as the template. TCRdb redid the calling of the reads with MiXCR, one entry per CDR3 protein. This sample has roughly 170,000 distinct CDR3 sequences, with about half found just once. Patients who underwent sequencing had shown CD8+CD57+ cell expansion by flow cytometry. This sample stems from a study of CD8+CD57+ T cells in acquired aplastic anemia. Across the whole study: When averaged, DNA from sorted CD4+ and CD8+ cells came to 3.2 ug.

V gene TRBV2 combines with J gene TRBJ1-1; TRBD1 agrees at 10 bases. This receptor was identified in a human donor with aplastic anemia. The specimen was sorted CD4+, CD8+, or CD8+CD57+ T cells (not recorded which) from PBMCs. The CDR3 sequence: CASTEGDRGNTEAFF. For the CDR3, the DNA is TGTGCCAGCACCGAAGGGGACAGGGGGAACACTGAAGCTTTCTTT.